The table lists the clone carrying this TCR beta chain with a count of one. Its cognate antigen is unknown. The data belong to a study of T cell responses to AZD1222 COVID-19 vaccine. Whole-study results and caveats: Along spike, vaccine-associated CD4 TCRs were found throughout, with dominance at 160-218 and 743-854. Females made up more of the donors, who were largely white British, and clonal diversity may have come out too low. With two AZD1222 doses given, Spike-specific TCR breadth and depth both rose.

This table comes from immunoSEQ multiplex PCR, and its TCRdb copy is limited to in-frame clones, with some not included. Of around 200,000 clones in the sample, more than 75% were seen once. Second-dose intervals of approximately 4 or approximately 12 weeks were pooled. This CDR3 is 14 amino acids long. V dropped 3 bases and J dropped 1 base, with 9 bases sitting between them. The germline CDR1 and CDR2 sequences are MNHEY and SMNVEV (reference sequence). The V call is TRBV27, the J call TRBJ1-1, with a possible D match to TRBD1 (6 bases). The sequence came from an adult who received the AZD1222 COVID-19 vaccine. This material consisted of peripheral blood, taken 28 days after the second AZD1222 dose. The CDR3 DNA sequence: TGTGCCAGCAGTTTCGGCAGGGGGAACACTGAAGCTTTCTTT. This gives the protein CASSFGRGNTEAFF.